A single sample is the source of the 25 T cell receptor beta chains below, sequenced in a study of blood T cell repertoires in COVID-19. TCRdb's copy holds only in-frame clones and misses some; the assay was immunoSEQ multiplex PCR. This table has about 260,000 clones, 80% to 90% appearing once. The sequenced sample consisted of PBMCs or T cells enriched from blood (not recorded which). The receptors were gathered from a woman aged 18-29 years who had recovered from COVID-19.

The chain combines TRBV19 with TRBJ2-3; D ambiguous. Trimming cost V 7 bases and J 1 base, with 12 bases left between them. The CDR3 loop spans 14 amino acids. Germline lookup yields CDR1 LNHDA and CDR2 SQIVND (reference sequence). Here the CDR3 DNA reads TGTGCCAGTAATCGCAGGTGGGGCACAGATACGCAGTATTTT. It is translated as CASNRRWGTDTQYF.

V is TRBV28 and J is TRBJ2-7; D gene unclear. V lost 3 bases and J 1 base, leaving 4 bases between the germline ends. The V gene's germline CDR1 is MDHEN and CDR2 SYDVKM. The CDR3 consists of 12 residues. The chain's CDR3 is CASSLRSYEQYF. The CDR3 bases are TGTGCCAGCAGTTTGAGATCCTACGAGCAGTACTTC.

The chain carries TRBV5-6 and TRBJ1-6; D gene uncertain. Trimming stripped 0 bases from V and 6 bases from J, with 10 bases between. Germline V gene sequence: CDR1 SGHDT, CDR2 YYEEEE. The CDR3 totals 15 residues. CDR3 in DNA: TGTGCCAGCAGCTTGGCCCGGGGTCCTAATTCACCCCTCCACTTT. Its translation: CASSLARGPNSPLHF.

The chain has TRBV10-3 and TRBJ2-3, with 9 bases that match TRBD2. Trimming removed 3 bases from V and 6 bases from J; junction bases left unmatched: 7. This CDR3 has 15 residues. CDR1 is ENHRY, CDR2 SYGVKD, per germline. The CDR3 loop is CAISDRGTSRDTQYF. The CDR3 bases are TGTGCCATCAGTGACCGCGGGACTAGCAGGGATACGCAGTATTTT.

The chain is built from TRBV21-1 and TRBJ2-1; the table calls TRBD1, which could not be checked here. TRBV21-1 is a recognized pseudogene. The CDR3 has 17 amino acids. The CDR3, as DNA: TGTGCCAGCAGCAAAGCGGCAACAGGGGATTCCTACAATGAGCAGTTCTTC. This translates into CASSKAATGDSYNEQFF.

The genes are TRBV5-1 and TRBJ1-6; D is perhaps TRBD1 (5 bases). The CDR3 sequence is 16 residues long. Trimming shortened V by 1 base and J by 6 bases, and 14 bases separated the two germline ends. Germline CDR1 and CDR2: SGHRS and YFSETQ. CDR3 sequence: CASSLYGDGSNSPLHF. In DNA, the CDR3 is TGCGCCAGCAGCTTGTACGGGGACGGGAGTAATTCACCCCTCCACTTT.

This rearrangement joins TRBV7-2 to TRBJ1-5; 7 bases map to TRBD1. Germline assignment: CDR1 SGHTA and CDR2 FQGNSA. This CDR3 contains 16 residues. Trimming removed 5 bases from V and 0 bases from J; junction bases left unmatched: 7. The CDR3 loop is CASSTGQDHSNQPQHF. The CDR3 DNA reads as TGTGCCAGCAGCACCGGACAGGACCATAGCAATCAGCCCCAGCATTTT. Variable domain in full (rest from reference TRBV7-2 and TRBJ1-5): GAGVSQSPSNKVTEKGKDVELRCDPISGHTALYWYRQSLGQGLEFLIYFQGNSAPDKSGLPSDRFSAERTGGSVSTLTIQRTQQEDSAVYLCASSTGQDHSNQPQHFGDGTRLSIL.

This chain joins TRBV5-6 and TRBJ1-5; 7 bases align to TRBD1. Losses at the gene ends were 0 bases for V and 3 bases for J; bases not matched to a gene: 6. Per the germline V gene, CDR1 is SGHDT and CDR2 is YYEEEE. The CDR3 loop spans 16 amino acids. CDR3 in amino acids: CASSLGVGGHNQPQHF. Written as DNA, the CDR3 is TGTGCCAGCAGCTTGGGAGTAGGGGGCCACAATCAGCCCCAGCATTTT.

The chain uses TRBV2 and TRBJ2-3, with TRBD2 identical over 8 bases. The trim removed 6 bases at V and 5 bases at J, leaving 16 bases unmatched. Germline V gives CDR1 SNHLY, CDR2 FYNNEI. There are 17 residues in the CDR3. The CDR3 sequence: CASSVPRVRGEVDTQYF. The CDR3 coding sequence is TGTGCCAGCAGCGTTCCCCGGGTGCGGGGGGAGGTAGATACGCAGTATTTT.

In this sample, this clone turned up once. The chain joins TRBV13 to TRBJ2-1, with 7 bases lining up with TRBD1. The J segment lost 2 bases and the V segment lost 4 bases, leaving 14 bases of the junction unmatched. CDR3 length: 18 residues. Germline CDR1 reads PRHDT; CDR2 reads FYEKMQ (reference sequence). The CDR3 DNA is TGTGCCAGCAGCTCCCTCCCGGGACAGCCCTTGACCTACAATGAGCAGTTCTTC. Translation gives CASSSLPGQPLTYNEQFF.

J is TRBJ1-4 and V is TRBV9, with TRBD1 matching 11 bases. V was pared by 0 bases and J by 7 bases, with 8 bases of the junction left unmatched. This CDR3 comprises 17 residues. Germline V gene lookup returns CDR1 SGDLS and CDR2 YYNGEE. The CDR3 reads CASSVDVGGTGGEKLFF. The CDR3 bases are TGTGCCAGCAGCGTAGATGTAGGCGGGACAGGGGGTGAAAAACTGTTTTTT.

The gene calls are TRBV11-2 and TRBJ1-2, with TRBD1 identical over 9 bases. There are 13 residues in the CDR3. The ends lost 8 bases at V and 6 bases at J; junction bases unmatched: 7. Germline lookup yields CDR1 SGHAT and CDR2 FQNNGV. The CDR3 reads CASGKTGGNGYTF. For the CDR3, the DNA is TGTGCCAGCGGAAAGACAGGGGGAAATGGCTACACCTTC. Complete variable domain (other parts from reference TRBV11-2 and TRBJ1-2): EAGVAQSPRYKIIEKRQSVAFWCNPISGHATLYWYQQILGQGPKLLIQFQNNGVVDDSQLPKDRFSAERLKGVDSTLKIQPAKLEDSAVYLCASGKTGGNGYTFGSGTRLTVV.

The chain links TRBV5-1 to TRBJ1-2; D may be TRBD1 (6 bases). The CDR3 runs 13 residues. V was clipped by 1 base and J by 6 bases, with 10 bases between them. CDR1 SGHRS and CDR2 YFSETQ come from the germline V gene. The CDR3, as DNA: TGCGCCAGCAGCTTGCAGGGGCAGGATGGCTACACCTTC. Its translation is CASSLQGQDGYTF.

The chain joins TRBV7-2 to TRBJ1-3; 9 positions match TRBD1. The CDR3 has 17 amino acids. V was clipped by 1 base and J by 4 bases; unmatched bases: 8. Germline CDR1 SGHTA, CDR2 FQGNSA. CDR3 loop: CASSLGEYGTGGNTIYF. CDR3 DNA sequence: TGTGCCAGCAGCTTAGGGGAGTACGGGACAGGGGGAAACACCATATATTTT. The whole variable domain, remainder taken from reference TRBV7-2 and TRBJ1-3, is GAGVSQSPSNKVTEKGKDVELRCDPISGHTALYWYRQSLGQGLEFLIYFQGNSAPDKSGLPSDRFSAERTGGSVSTLTIQRTQQEDSAVYLCASSLGEYGTGGNTIYFGEGSWLTVV.

The CDR3 nucleotides read TGTGCCAGCGGACAGGGGGCTAACTATGGCTACACCTTC. Translating gives CASGQGANYGYTF. This sequence joins TRBV18 and TRBJ1-2, with TRBD1 identical over 10 bases. Trimming removed 8 bases from V and 0 bases from J; junction bases left unmatched: 0. Germline lookup yields CDR1 KGHSH and CDR2 LQKENI. The CDR3 extends over 13 amino acids.

The chain links TRBV28 to TRBJ1-2; D may be TRBD1 (6 bases). The CDR3 totals 13 residues. Trimming left V 2 bases short and J 4 bases short, with 8 bases between. Germline V lookup: CDR1 MDHEN, CDR2 SYDVKM. The chain's CDR3 is CASSLTGIYGYTF. The CDR3 DNA reads as TGTGCCAGCAGTTTAACAGGGATCTATGGCTACACCTTC.

This clone was observed a handful of times. V usage is TRBV19 and J usage is TRBJ1-2; 8 bases are a match to TRBD1. CDR3 length: 13 residues. V gave up 5 bases and J gave up 3 bases; unmatched junction bases: 2. CDR1 and CDR2 (germline): LNHDA, SQIVND (reference sequence). The DNA of the CDR3 is TGTGCCAGTAGTGCGGACAGGGACTATGGCTACACCTTC. This sequence encodes CASSADRDYGYTF.

The rearrangement joins TRBV24-1 to TRBJ2-2; 11 bases map to TRBD1. Germline V gene lookup returns CDR1 KGHDR and CDR2 SFDVKD. The CDR3 runs to 16 residues. V dropped 2 bases and J dropped 6; count of bases not matched to a gene: 4. The CDR3 protein is CATSDSGTGGPGELFF. DNA of the CDR3: TGTGCCACCAGTGATTCCGGGACAGGGGGTCCCGGGGAGCTGTTTTTT.

The gene calls are TRBV5-1 and TRBJ2-1, with 9 bases that match TRBD1. The length of the CDR3 is 15 residues. V shed 0 bases, J shed 7 bases, and the junction held 5 bases outside the gene matches. Germline V lookup: CDR1 SGHRS, CDR2 YFSETQ. The CDR3 protein is CASSLAQGARNEQFF. The CDR3, as DNA: TGCGCCAGCAGCTTGGCACAGGGGGCCAGGAATGAGCAGTTCTTC.

The chain carries TRBV29-1 and TRBJ1-1; D is unresolved. The CDR3 runs to 11 residues. Looked up from germline, CDR1 is SQVTM and CDR2 is ANQGSEA. The V end was cut by 0 bases, the J end by 10 bases, with 9 bases between. The CDR3 nucleotides read TGCAGCGTTGAAGACCCACGCGGAGCTTTCTTT. Translation gives CSVEDPRGAFF.

CDR3 nucleotide sequence: TGTGCCACCAGCGGTGTCGGGACAGAGGCCTATGGCTACACCTTC. Its protein product is CATSGVGTEAYGYTF. The chain links TRBV15 to TRBJ1-2, with 7 bases aligning to TRBD1. The CDR3 totals 15 residues. The V and J ends lost 5 bases and 4 bases, in that order; junction bases with no gene match: 10. Germline V gives CDR1 LNHNV, CDR2 YYDKDF (reference sequence).

The genes are TRBV27 and TRBJ1-2; 8 bases align to TRBD1. CDR3 size: 16 residues. V was clipped by 0 bases and J by 5 bases; unmatched bases: 8. The V gene's germline CDR1 is MNHEY and CDR2 SMNVEV (reference sequence). The CDR3 sequence is CASSLSSGGEIYGYTF. The CDR3 nucleotides are TGTGCCAGCAGTTTATCGTCAGGGGGCGAGATATATGGCTACACCTTC.

The gene calls are TRBV6-1 and TRBJ1-1; D is unclear. V dropped 2 bases and J dropped 5 bases, with 18 bases sitting between them. CDR3 size: 16 residues. Germline V gene sequence: CDR1 MNHNS, CDR2 SASEGT. The CDR3 here is CASSETGKLTGTEAFF. CDR3 nucleotide sequence: TGTGCCAGCAGTGAAACGGGTAAATTAACGGGGACTGAAGCTTTCTTT.

The chain carries TRBV4-1 and TRBJ1-1; the match to TRBD1 covers 7 bases. Looked up from germline, CDR1 is MGHRA and CDR2 is YSYEKL. The CDR3 length is 17 residues. V dropped 1 base and J dropped 5; count of bases not matched to a gene: 13. In nucleotides, the CDR3 is TGCGCCAGCAGCCAAGTTCCCGGACAGGCTATCCCAACTGAAGCTTTCTTT. Encoded protein: CASSQVPGQAIPTEAFF.

This chain links TRBV19 with TRBJ2-7; 11 bases match TRBD1. V lost 5 bases and J lost 3; bases outside the gene matches: 12. CDR1 LNHDA and CDR2 SQIVND come from the germline V gene (reference sequence). The CDR3 covers 17 residues. CDR3 in amino acids: CASSGQGATSSIYEQYF. Written as DNA, the CDR3 is TGTGCCAGTAGTGGACAGGGGGCTACCTCCTCGATCTACGAGCAGTACTTC.